This T cell receptor (beta chain) stems from a study of cytomegalovirus exposure and HLA in healthy donors. Study-wide results and limits: In the analysis, some V segments, TRBV6-2 and TRBV6-3 included, were excluded as indistinguishable. As a later analysis showed, a missense DCLRE1C variant was linked to trimming of TCR beta V- and J-genes.

V lost 4 bases, J lost 0 bases, and 6 bases lay in between. Germline lookup yields CDR1 SQVTM and CDR2 ANQGSEA. The CDR3 length is 13 residues. The primer mix had 60 Vbeta and 13 Jbeta primers. The table came from immunoSEQ multiplex PCR; TCRdb's copy has only in-frame clones and leaves some out. The table records 100,000 to 150,000 clones, around 80% of them present only once. Comments on this clone: Antigen unknown.

Sequencing was performed on PBMCs. This sequence was found in a man between 25 and 39 years old in good health and CMV-seropositive. J is TRBJ2-2 and V is TRBV29-1; possible D gene TRBD1, 5 bases. Written as DNA, the CDR3 is TGCAGCGTTGGACAGCCGAACACCGGGGAGCTGTTTTTT. Its translation: CSVGQPNTGELFF.